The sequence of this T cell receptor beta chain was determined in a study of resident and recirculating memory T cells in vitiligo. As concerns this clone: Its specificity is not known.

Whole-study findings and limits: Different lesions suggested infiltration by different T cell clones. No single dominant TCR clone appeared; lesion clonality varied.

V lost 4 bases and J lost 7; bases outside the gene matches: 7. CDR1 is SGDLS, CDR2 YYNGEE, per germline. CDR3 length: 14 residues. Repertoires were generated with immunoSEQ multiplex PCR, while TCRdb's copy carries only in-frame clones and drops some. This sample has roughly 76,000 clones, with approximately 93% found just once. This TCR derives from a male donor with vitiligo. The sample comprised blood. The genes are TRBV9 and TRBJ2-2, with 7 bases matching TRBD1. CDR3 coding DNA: TGTGCCAGCAGCCCTACAGGGGATGTCGGGGAGCTGTTTTTT. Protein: CASSPTGDVGELFF.